The 26 T cell receptor beta chains reported below all come from one sample, sequenced in a study of CD8 T cells in ankylosing spondylitis. Findings of the study overall: Several highly homologous variants formed a TCR beta motif that appeared characteristic of ankylosing spondylitis blood.

TCRdb itself ran the 5' RACE reads through MiXCR, one entry per CDR3 protein. The sample consists of about 750,000 distinct CDR3 sequences, roughly 19% of them appearing once. Antigens of these TCRs are unknown. The source material was blood, either unsorted or a sorted T cell fraction (not recorded which). These receptors were obtained from a male donor with ankylosing spondylitis.

The V and J genes are TRBV20-1 and TRBJ2-7; D is unclear. Germline V gives CDR1 DFQATT, CDR2 SNEGSKA (reference sequence). The CDR3 length is 15 residues. The V end was cut by 0 bases, the J end by 0 bases, with 12 bases between. The DNA of the CDR3 is TGCAGTGCTAGAGATGAGGCGGCTAGCTCCTACGAGCAGTACTTC. As protein: CSARDEAASSYEQYF.

In DNA, the CDR3 is TGTGCCAGCAGTGAGTGGCTAGCGGGAGCCAAATACTACAATGAGCAGTTCTTC. The encoded protein is CASSEWLAGAKYYNEQFF. V usage is TRBV2 and J usage is TRBJ2-1, with 10 positions matching TRBD2. With V trimmed by 3 bases and J by 3 bases, 11 bases remained unmatched. CDR3 length: 18 amino acids. In germline, CDR1 is SNHLY, CDR2 FYNNEI.

This rearrangement joins TRBV25-1 to TRBJ1-4; D is possibly TRBD1 (5 bases). The germline CDR1 and CDR2 sequences are MGHDK and SYGVNS. CDR3 length: 14 amino acids. V was shortened by 4 bases and J by 10 bases, with 16 bases between the two germline ends. The CDR3 region is CASSAERRRGKLFF. CDR3 bases: TGTGCCAGCAGTGCCGAGCGTCGGAGGGGAAAACTGTTTTTT.

The rearrangement joins TRBV27 to TRBJ1-1; D perhaps matches TRBD1 (5 bases). The CDR3 length is 13 residues. CDR1 is MNHEY and CDR2 is SMNVEV in the germline V gene (reference sequence). Trimming removed 6 bases from V and 0 bases from J, with 8 bases in between. In nucleotides, the CDR3 is TGTGCCAGCAGGACAGCGGTGAACACTGAAGCTTTCTTT. Protein product: CASRTAVNTEAFF.

This clonotype was seen only a few times. J is TRBJ2-7 and V is TRBV27, with D possibly TRBD2 on 5 matching bases. The CDR3 loop spans 14 amino acids. Germline CDR1 reads MNHEY; CDR2 reads SMNVEV (reference sequence). Trimming took off 2 bases at V and 3 bases at J, with 11 bases between the two ends. CDR3 sequence (DNA): TGTGCCAGCAGTTTACGCGGCGGGTACTACGAGCAGTACTTC. As protein: CASSLRGGYYEQYF.

V is TRBV28 and J is TRBJ2-3; 12 nucleotides align to TRBD2. This CDR3 has 15 amino acids. V shed 5 bases and J 4 bases; nucleotides not matched to a gene: 4. Germline CDR1 and CDR2: MDHEN and SYDVKM. The CDR3, as DNA: TGTGCCAGCAGTCTTCTAGCGGGAGGGTCAGATACGCAGTATTTT. Protein sequence: CASSLLAGGSDTQYF.

This clonotype has just a few counts. The chain is built from TRBV11-2 and TRBJ2-5; D assignment may be TRBD1 or TRBD2 (6 bases each). V lost 5 bases and J lost 2, with 21 bases in between. CDR3 length: 17 residues. Germline CDR1 SGHAT, CDR2 FQNNGV. The DNA for the CDR3 is TGTGCCAGCAGCACCGGGGCTAGAGGGGGGAAACAAGAGACCCAGTACTTC. Amino acid sequence: CASSTGARGGKQETQYF.

This clonotype was found many times. V and J are TRBV29-1 and TRBJ1-1; a possible D gene is TRBD1 (6 bases). This CDR3 is built from 12 residues. CDR1 SQVTM and CDR2 ANQGSEA come from the germline V gene. V was clipped by 4 bases and J by 6 bases, with 12 bases between them. CDR3 in amino acids: CSVVRGWAEAFF. The CDR3 region has the DNA TGCAGCGTTGTGAGGGGGTGGGCTGAAGCTTTCTTT.

This clonotype was detected many times. The chain combines TRBV20-1 with TRBJ2-7; possible D gene TRBD2, 5 bases. V was clipped by 5 bases and J by 0 bases, with 14 bases between them. The germline gives CDR1 DFQATT, CDR2 SNEGSKA (reference sequence). This CDR3 comprises 14 residues. In DNA form, the CDR3 reads TGCAGTGCTGGAGGACTGAGGAGCTCCTACGAGCAGTACTTC. Its translation: CSAGGLRSSYEQYF.

CDR3 protein: CSTTPGTGGQETQYF. CDR3 in DNA: TGCAGTACCACCCCCGGGACAGGGGGCCAAGAGACCCAGTACTTC. The chain couples TRBV20-1 to TRBJ2-5; 11 nucleotides align to TRBD1. CDR1 DFQATT and CDR2 SNEGSKA come from the germline V gene (reference sequence). The CDR3 runs 15 residues. V was pared by 8 bases and J by 1 base, with 9 bases of the junction left unmatched.

The chain joins TRBV6-1 to TRBJ1-6; D unresolved. Germline assignment: CDR1 MNHNS and CDR2 SASEGT. Between the trimmed V and J ends, which lost 4 bases and 18 bases, there was a span of 13 bases. CDR3 length: 11 residues. The CDR3 loop reads CASSALGGRHF. As DNA, the CDR3 is TGTGCCAGCAGTGCACTCGGAGGCCGCCACTTT.

CDR3 coding DNA: TGTGCCAGCAGCTTAGAACAGTCCCCCTACAATGAGCAGTTCTTC. Translating gives CASSLEQSPYNEQFF. The chain carries TRBV7-9 and TRBJ2-1; D gene ambiguous. Germline assignment: CDR1 SEHNR and CDR2 FQNEAQ (reference sequence). The CDR3 sequence is 15 residues long. Trimming removed 1 base from V and 2 bases from J, with 9 bases in between.

This clonotype was seen more than once but under ten times. This rearrangement joins TRBV20-1 to TRBJ2-5; D unclear. The germline CDR1 and CDR2 sequences are DFQATT and SNEGSKA (reference sequence). The length of the CDR3 is 11 residues. V was trimmed by 4 bases and J by 5 bases, leaving 8 bases between them. CDR3 loop: CSATFGETQYF. Written as DNA, the CDR3 is TGCAGTGCTACGTTCGGGGAGACCCAGTACTTC.

The chain is built from TRBV15 and TRBJ2-3; D might be TRBD2 (5 bases). Germline V gene data show CDR1 as LNHNV and CDR2 as YYDKDF (reference sequence). CDR3 length equals 16 residues. Trimming pared 3 bases from V and 6 bases from J, leaving 19 bases between. The CDR3 is CATSSGGGGFRDTQYF. For the CDR3, the DNA is TGTGCCACCAGCAGTGGTGGAGGTGGCTTTCGGGATACGCAGTATTTT.

The gene calls are TRBV11-2 and TRBJ2-7; D may be TRBD1 or TRBD2 (5 bases each). The ends were cut back, 5 bases at V and 0 bases at J, with 14 bases in the middle. This CDR3 comprises 15 residues. Looked up from germline, CDR1 is SGHAT and CDR2 is FQNNGV. CDR3 bases: TGTGCCAGCAGCAGACCGGGACGCCGCTCCTACGAGCAGTACTTC. Translation: CASSRPGRRSYEQYF.

This clonotype was seen more than once but under ten times. The J gene is TRBJ2-1, the V gene TRBV4-1; possibly TRBD2 for D (5 bases). CDR3 length: 12 residues. Germline V gene lookup returns CDR1 MGHRA and CDR2 YSYEKL. The V end was cut by 7 bases, the J end by 6 bases, with 10 bases between. CDR3 sequence (DNA): TGCGCCAGCAAGGGAGCGCGCAATGAGCAGTTCTTC. It encodes CASKGARNEQFF.

This clonotype was observed a handful of times. The genes are TRBV6-2 or TRBV6-3 and TRBJ2-1; D is possibly TRBD1 (6 bases). The CDR3 is 13 amino acids. Germline CDR1 is MNHEY and CDR2 is SVGEGT. Trimming cost V 8 bases and J 4 bases, with 12 bases left between them. CDR3 in amino acids: CASLGAPYNEQFF. As DNA, the CDR3 is TGTGCCAGCCTGGGGGCGCCATACAATGAGCAGTTCTTC.

This clonotype was detected a few times. The V call is TRBV9, the J call TRBJ2-1; maybe TRBD2 (5 bases). CDR3 length equals 15 residues. V lost 6 bases and J lost 8, with 21 bases in between. The V gene's germline CDR1 is SGDLS and CDR2 YYNGEE. The DNA of the CDR3 is TGTGCCAGCACCGCGTGGGGAGTGCTATCCGATGAGCAGTTCTTC. Translating it yields CASTAWGVLSDEQFF.

This rearrangement joins TRBV13 to TRBJ1-6; D not certain. CDR3 length equals 15 residues. Germline V lookup: CDR1 PRHDT, CDR2 FYEKMQ (reference sequence). Trimming stripped 7 bases from V and 7 bases from J, with 17 bases between. The CDR3 DNA reads TGTGCCAGCACCCTACGACACGGAACCAATTCACCCCTCCACTTT. Its translation: CASTLRHGTNSPLHF.

This clonotype was found a few times. The rearrangement joins TRBV4-3 to TRBJ2-1; perhaps TRBD1 as D (7 bases). CDR1 LGHNA and CDR2 YSLEER come from the germline V gene. V lost 0 bases and J lost 8, with 26 bases in between. The CDR3 extends over 19 amino acids. Written as DNA, the CDR3 is TGCGCCAGCAGCCAAGATCAGGGGGAGACTAGGCCTTCCCTCGATGAGCAGTTCTTC. It specifies CASSQDQGETRPSLDEQFF.

The chain couples TRBV11-2 to TRBJ1-2, with 10 nucleotides matching TRBD1. Germline V gene data show CDR1 as SGHAT and CDR2 as FQNNGV. Trimming at V came to 5 bases and at J to 4 bases, leaving 7 bases not matched to a gene. The CDR3 sequence is 15 residues long. The CDR3 loop is CASSAGTGDFYGYTF. Here the CDR3 DNA reads TGTGCCAGCAGCGCAGGGACAGGGGATTTCTATGGCTACACCTTC.

V usage is TRBV20-1 and J usage is TRBJ2-1; D may be TRBD1 (7 bases). CDR1 and CDR2 from the germline V gene are DFQATT and SNEGSKA (reference sequence). The CDR3 loop spans 12 amino acids. CDR3: CRKGSGGGEQFF. The CDR3 coding sequence is TGCAGGAAAGGGTCAGGGGGAGGTGAGCAGTTCTTC.

For the CDR3, the DNA is TGTGCCAGCAGCCTCCCCCGGCAGCCCCTGGAGCAGTACTTC. The encoded protein is CASSLPRQPLEQYF. The chain joins TRBV11-2 to TRBJ2-7; no definite D call. The CDR3 contains 14 residues. V was trimmed by 5 bases and J by 7 bases, leaving 18 bases between them. Germline CDR1 reads SGHAT; CDR2 reads FQNNGV.

V and J are TRBV5-1 and TRBJ2-1; the D call may be TRBD1 or TRBD2 (6 bases each). Trimming left V 4 bases short and J 0 bases short, with 11 bases between. Per germline, CDR1 SGHRS and CDR2 YFSETQ. CDR3 length: 15 amino acids. The CDR3, as DNA: TGCGCCAGCAGCCCTGGGGGGCTCTCCTACAATGAGCAGTTCTTC. Amino acids: CASSPGGLSYNEQFF.

For the CDR3, the DNA is TGCGCCAGCAGCCAAGATCAGGGGTACTCTGGAAACACCATATATTTT. Translated: CASSQDQGYSGNTIYF. V usage is TRBV4-3 and J usage is TRBJ1-3, with D tentatively TRBD1 (6 bases). The CDR3 is 16 residues long. Trimming cost V 0 bases and J 0 bases, with 9 bases left between them. Germline V CDR1 and CDR2: LGHNA, YSLEER.

This clonotype was seen a few times. The rearrangement joins TRBV3-1 to TRBJ2-1; TRBD2 might be the D (6 bases). The germline V gene encodes CDR1 LGHDT and CDR2 YNNKEL (reference sequence). The V end was cut by 2 bases, the J end by 0 bases, with 14 bases between. The CDR3 spans 17 residues. CDR3 protein: CASSQSGAGSSYNEQFF. The DNA of the CDR3 is TGTGCCAGCAGCCAAAGTGGGGCGGGAAGCTCCTACAATGAGCAGTTCTTC.